This T cell receptor beta chain was sequenced in a study of control samples from healthy donors and cancer patients. The CDR3 runs 12 residues. Germline loops: CDR1 MNHEY, CDR2 SVGAGI. V gave up 0 bases and J gave up 7 bases, with 7 bases separating them. Produced via immunoSEQ multiplex PCR; TCRdb's table is partial and in-frame only. The sample holds about 150,000 clones, around 88% seen once. The sequenced sample consisted of blood. The origin of this receptor is a man between 18 and 29 years old in good health. The chain employs TRBV6-5 and TRBJ2-7; D gene unclear. CDR3 coding DNA: TGTGCCAGCAGTTACTCGACGGGTGAGCAGTACTTC. Protein: CASSYSTGEQYF.